This TCR beta chain was recorded in a study of T cells in Graves' hyperthyroidism and ophthalmopathy. It was RNA transcripts that yielded the amplified TCR beta CDR3 regions. HTBI primers were employed in a first-round RT-PCR of the TCR CDR3. TCRdb reanalysed the multiplex PCR reads using MiXCR and keeps one entry per CDR3 protein. The table lists roughly 280,000 distinct CDR3 sequences, approximately 23% of them singletons, with around 64% in the top ten. Between the trimmed V and J ends, which lost 4 bases and 4 bases, there was a span of 11 bases. The germline V gene encodes CDR1 SNHLY and CDR2 FYNNEI. This CDR3 contains 13 residues. General study points: Appearing also in blood were most of the thyroid clonotypes expanded above 0.001.

This clonotype was recorded many times. The antigen remains undetermined. Patients affected by ophthalmopathy presented a Clinical Activity Score of at least 3, a NOSPECS grade of at least 4, and disease duration below 3 months. On the basis of clinical symptoms, serum thyroxine and TRAb, thyroid ultrasound and orbital computed tomography, diagnoses were made. From roughly 9.2 ml of fresh peripheral blood, PBMCs were isolated. The receptor's source is a young man with Graves' ophthalmopathy. The chain carries TRBV2 and TRBJ2-7, with D unresolved. Input material: blood. CDR3 amino acids: CASSGQASYEQYF. CDR3 DNA sequence: TGTGCCAGCAGTGGCCAGGCCTCTTACGAGCAGTACTTC.